The 21 T cell receptor beta chains presented below share a single source sample, sequenced in a study of T cells in Graves' hyperthyroidism and ophthalmopathy. What was amplified from RNA transcripts were TCR beta CDR3 regions. Initially, a first-round RT-PCR of the TCR CDR3 employed the HTBI primer set. A single record per CDR3 protein comes from TCRdb applying MiXCR to the multiplex PCR reads. Seen here are approximately 600,000 distinct CDR3 sequences, 15% to 20% observed once, and the top ten hold 3.8%. The sequenced material came from blood. The receptor source for this set is a woman aged 30 to 39 with Graves' hyperthyroidism.

The CDR3 region has the DNA TGTGCCACCAGCGGCCCTCAAGGACGCCTTGGGGCCAACGTCCTGACTTTC. This codes for CATSGPQGRLGANVLTF. The gene calls are TRBV15 and TRBJ2-6; D call uncertain. V was trimmed by 5 bases and J by 3 bases, leaving 17 bases between them. This CDR3 is built from 17 residues. CDR1 and CDR2 (germline): LNHNV, YYDKDF (reference sequence).

The V call is TRBV11-2, the J call TRBJ2-5; D remains ambiguous. The CDR3 is made up of 14 amino acids. V lost 3 bases to trimming and J lost 1 base, with 9 bases between them. From germline, CDR1 is SGHAT and CDR2 FQNNGV. The CDR3 bases are TGTGCCAGCAGCTTGTACCAGCGCCAAGAGACCCAGTACTTC. Its protein product is CASSLYQRQETQYF.

The CDR3 sequence: CASRPSGLAGDSDTQYF. CDR3 nucleotides: TGTGCCAGCAGACCATCGGGACTAGCGGGAGATTCGGATACGCAGTATTTT. The rearrangement joins TRBV28 to TRBJ2-3, with 14 positions matching TRBD2. J gave up 6 bases and V 6 bases, and 11 bases lay outside the gene matches. Germline CDR1 is MDHEN and CDR2 is SYDVKM. This CDR3 is built from 17 residues.

A remark on this clonotype: A read error may produce the germline difference seen at one junction end. This chain links TRBV7-2 with TRBJ2-2; a weak D match, TRBD2 (6 bases). This CDR3 comprises 16 residues. The germline CDR1 and CDR2 sequences are SGHTA and FQGNSA. The CDR3 protein is CASNAWSGANTGELIF. DNA for the CDR3: TGTGCCAGCAATGCATGGTCGGGAGCGAACACCGGGGAGCTGATTTTT.

This clonotype was counted only a few times. This rearrangement joins TRBV20-1 to TRBJ1-5, with D unclear. V was shortened by 3 bases and J by 0 bases, with 6 bases between the two germline ends. The length of the CDR3 is 13 residues. Germline V gene sequence: CDR1 DFQATT, CDR2 SNEGSKA (reference sequence). Here the CDR3 reads CSARVSSNQPQHF. In nucleotides, the CDR3 is TGCAGTGCTAGGGTTTCTAGCAATCAGCCCCAGCATTTT.

With respect to this clonotype: It may be a read error: a sequence one base away is much more abundant. The CDR3 spells CASSPSQGIHEQYF. In DNA, the CDR3 is TGTGCCAGCTCACCGAGTCAGGGCATCCACGAGCAGTACTTC. The rearrangement links TRBV18 to TRBJ2-7, with D possibly matching TRBD1 (5 bases). The CDR3 has 14 amino acids. Germline CDR1 KGHSH, CDR2 LQKENI. V was cut by 3 bases and J by 5 bases, with 14 bases left in between. The full variable domain, its missing parts supplied by reference TRBV18 and TRBJ2-7, is NAGVMQNPRHLVRRRGQEARLRCSPMKGHSHVYWYRQLPEEGLKFMVYLQKENIIDESGMPKERFSAEFPKEGPSILRIQQVVRGDSAAYFCASSPSQGIHEQYFGPGTRLTVT.

This clonotype was observed a handful of times. The chain couples TRBV28 to TRBJ1-5; 7 positions match TRBD1. The CDR3 runs 14 residues. Germline loops: CDR1 MDHEN, CDR2 SYDVKM. The ends lost 6 bases at V and 4 bases at J; junction bases unmatched: 6. The CDR3 region is CASRGQAGNQPQHF. The CDR3 coding sequence is TGTGCCAGCAGAGGACAGGCGGGAAATCAGCCCCAGCATTTT. Complete variable domain (other parts from reference TRBV28 and TRBJ1-5): DVKVTQSSRYLVKRTGEKVFLECVQDMDHENMFWYRQDPGLGLRLIYFSYDVKMKEKGDIPEGYSVSREKKERFSLILESASTNQTSMYLCASRGQAGNQPQHFGDGTRLSIL.

This clonotype was seen repeatedly, ten times or more. The chain joins TRBV28 to TRBJ2-1; 14 bases are shared with TRBD2. The germline V gene has CDR1 MDHEN and CDR2 SYDVKM. This CDR3 is built from 19 residues. V gave up 6 bases and J gave up 4 bases; unmatched junction bases: 14. CDR3 nucleotides: TGTGCCAGCAGCCCCGGGACTAGCGGGAGCTTGGGACTTTACAATGAGCAGTTCTTC. This codes for CASSPGTSGSLGLYNEQFF.

This clonotype was seen only a few times. This chain uses TRBV9 with TRBJ1-1; possibly TRBD1 for D (5 bases). The CDR3 is 14 residues long. Per the germline V gene, CDR1 is SGDLS and CDR2 is YYNGEE. The ends were cut back, 1 base at V and 3 bases at J, with 10 bases in the middle. CDR3 region: CASSVSPGHTEAFF. The CDR3 DNA sequence: TGTGCCAGCAGCGTATCACCAGGGCACACTGAAGCTTTCTTT. Full variable domain (missing parts from reference TRBV9 and TRBJ1-1): DSGVTQTPKHLITATGQRVTLRCSPRSGDLSVYWYQQSLDQGLQFLIQYYNGEERAKGNILERFSAQQFPDLHSELNLSSLELGDSALYFCASSVSPGHTEAFFGQGTRLTVV.

The table lists this clonotype with many counts. This CDR3 is CASSRQASGFSTDTQYF. The CDR3 nucleotides are TGTGCCAGCAGTAGGCAAGCTAGCGGGTTTAGCACAGATACGCAGTATTTT. V is TRBV28 and J is TRBJ2-3; TRBD2 matches 8 bases. V trimming: 5 bases; J trimming: 0 bases; junction bases outside the gene matches: 10. CDR1 and CDR2 from the germline V gene are MDHEN and SYDVKM. The CDR3 loop spans 17 amino acids.

V and J are TRBV5-1 and TRBJ2-2; a weak D match, TRBD1 (6 bases). Deletions cut 0 bases from V and 3 bases from J, with 9 bases between. CDR1 and CDR2 from the germline V gene are SGHRS and YFSETQ. The CDR3 contains 15 residues. The CDR3 spells CASSLARGYTGELFF. The CDR3 DNA reads TGCGCCAGCAGCTTGGCGAGGGGGTACACCGGGGAGCTGTTTTTT. The variable domain in full, with the rest retrieved from reference TRBV5-1 and TRBJ2-2, is KAGVTQTPRYLIKTRGQQVTLSCSPISGHRSVSWYQQTPGQGLQFLFEYFSETQRNKGNFPGRFSGRQFSNSRSEMNVSTLELGDSALYLCASSLARGYTGELFFGEGSRLTVL.

For this clonotype: At one of its ends the junction is not consistent with the germline gene, which may arise from a read error. The chain couples TRBV3-1 to TRBJ2-3; D ambiguous. CDR3 size: 12 residues. The germline V gene has CDR1 LGHDT and CDR2 YNNKEL (reference sequence). For the CDR3, the DNA is TGTGCCGGCAGCCAAGGGTCAGATACGCAGTATTTT. It translates to CAGSQGSDTQYF.

V is TRBV29-1 and J is TRBJ1-2; D gene ambiguous. This CDR3 contains 14 residues. V lost 4 bases and J lost 2, with 14 bases in between. Germline CDR1 reads SQVTM; CDR2 reads ANQGSEA. The CDR3 sequence is CSVVTGGRNYGYTF. The CDR3 DNA sequence: TGCAGCGTTGTGACCGGAGGACGAAACTATGGCTACACCTTC. Full variable domain (outside the CDR3, taken from reference TRBV29-1 and TRBJ1-2): SAVISQKPSRDICQRGTSLTIQCQVDSQVTMMFWYRQQPGQSLTLIATANQGSEATYESGFVIDKFPISRPNLTFSTLTVSNMSPEDSSIYLCSVVTGGRNYGYTFGSGTRLTVV.

The chain is built from TRBV7-9 and TRBJ2-3, with D perhaps TRBD2 (5 bases). The CDR3 runs 16 residues. The germline CDR1 and CDR2 sequences are SEHNR and FQNEAQ (reference sequence). The V gene lost 5 bases and the J gene lost 1 base, with 16 bases spanning the gap. DNA of the CDR3: TGTGCCAGCAGCCCACTAGTGGGAGAGCGCACAGATACGCAGTATTTT. Amino acid sequence: CASSPLVGERTDTQYF.

This clonotype was found many times. The chain is built from TRBV2 and TRBJ2-7, with 13 bases fitting TRBD2. Germline CDR1 SNHLY, CDR2 FYNNEI. V lost 6 bases and J lost 2; bases outside the gene matches: 7. The CDR3 has 16 residues. The CDR3 is CASSGLAGAMTYEQYF. The DNA for the CDR3 is TGTGCCAGCAGCGGACTAGCGGGAGCCATGACCTACGAGCAGTACTTC.

At least ten counts were recorded for this clonotype. This chain joins TRBV12-3 or TRBV12-4 and TRBJ2-7; D is unresolved. This CDR3 region has 12 residues. Trimming stripped 7 bases from V and 4 bases from J, with 11 bases between. In nucleotides, the CDR3 is TGTGCCAGCACCTTTTACGGGTACGAGCAGTACTTC. It yields the protein CASTFYGYEQYF.

There are many counts of this clonotype. V gene TRBV6-1 combines with J gene TRBJ2-6; tentative D call: TRBD2 (6 bases). Looked up from germline, CDR1 is MNHNS and CDR2 is SASEGT. This CDR3 contains 15 residues. V was pared by 8 bases and J by 2 bases, with 13 bases between. In DNA form, the CDR3 reads TGTGCCAGCCGAGATAGCGGTCCTGGGGCCAACGTCCTGACTTTC. Translating gives CASRDSGPGANVLTF.

At least ten counts were recorded for this clonotype. The chain has TRBV2 and TRBJ2-2, with D perhaps matching TRBD2 (5 bases). V was pared by 6 bases and J by 5 bases, with 13 bases between. This CDR3 region has 14 residues. The germline V gene encodes CDR1 SNHLY and CDR2 FYNNEI. DNA for the CDR3: TGTGCCAGCAGGGTTGGGCGCGGGACCGGGGAGCTGTTTTTT. As protein: CASRVGRGTGELFF.

This clonotype has a handful of counts. The V gene is TRBV20-1, the J gene TRBJ1-6; D remains ambiguous. V was shortened by 0 bases and J by 10 bases, with 22 bases between the two germline ends. This CDR3 comprises 17 residues. The V gene's germline CDR1 is DFQATT and CDR2 SNEGSKA (reference sequence). CDR3 residues: CSARDSLGRGSGSPLHF. As DNA, the CDR3 is TGCAGTGCTAGAGACTCCCTTGGTAGAGGGTCTGGATCACCCCTCCACTTT.

A few counts support this clonotype. The chain couples TRBV29-1 to TRBJ2-3; 7 bases are a match to TRBD2. This CDR3 is built from 13 residues. Germline CDR1 reads SQVTM; CDR2 reads ANQGSEA. J lost 0 bases, V lost 7 bases, and 4 bases had no gene match. CDR3 region: CSALAASTDTQYF. The CDR3 DNA sequence: TGCAGCGCGCTAGCGGCTAGCACAGATACGCAGTATTTT.

This clonotype was observed once. This sequence joins TRBV12-5 and TRBJ1-4; maybe TRBD1 (5 bases). Germline CDR1 is LGHNT and CDR2 is FRNRAP. The CDR3 length is 19 residues. V lost 0 bases, J lost 0 bases, and 17 bases lay in between. CDR3 nucleotides: TGTGCTAGTGGTTTGGTTTCCCTTGCCCGGGGGGCAACTAATGAAAAACTGTTTTTT. This encodes CASGLVSLARGATNEKLFF.